The 31 T cell receptor beta chains below were found in one sample sequenced in a study of blood T cell repertoires in COVID-19 (dated by TCRdb to 2018 to 2021). The library came from the immunoSEQ multiplex PCR assay. The table comes from immuneACCESS by way of TCRdb, which keeps in-frame sequences with V and J called. Part of the clones is missing from these tables; in studies checked, under half for an unresolved V gene and the rest for unknown reasons. The sample table contains roughly 250,000 clones; only one count was recorded for approximately 86% of them. The top ten constitute under 2% of the sample. The source material was PBMCs or T cells enriched from blood (not recorded which). The origin of the receptors is a woman aged 45-65 years who had recovered from COVID-19.

V usage is TRBV28 and J usage is TRBJ1-4, with D unresolved. Germline loops: CDR1 MDHEN, CDR2 SYDVKM. The CDR3 sequence is 16 residues long. Trimming pared 3 bases from V and 0 bases from J, leaving 11 bases between. CDR3: CASSFPAQATNEKLFF. The CDR3 DNA follows: TGTGCCAGCAGTTTCCCAGCCCAGGCAACTAATGAAAAACTGTTTTTT. The full variable domain, completed using reference TRBV28 and TRBJ1-4, is DVKVTQSSRYLVKRTGEKVFLECVQDMDHENMFWYRQDPGLGLRLIYFSYDVKMKEKGDIPEGYSVSREKKERFSLILESASTNQTSMYLCASSFPAQATNEKLFFGSGTQLSVL.

The chain employs TRBV27 and TRBJ2-1; 11 nucleotides align to TRBD2. With 4 bases clipped from V and 2 bases from J, the junction kept 10 bases outside the gene matches. The V gene's germline CDR1 is MNHEY and CDR2 SMNVEV (reference sequence). The CDR3 totals 18 residues. The CDR3 region has the DNA TGTGCCAGCAGTTCCCCCCGGACTAGCGGGCTAGCCTACAATGAGCAGTTCTTC. Amino acids: CASSSPRTSGLAYNEQFF.

V gene TRBV18 combines with J gene TRBJ1-3; D uncertain. This CDR3 is 13 amino acids long. The ends were cut back, 8 bases at V and 0 bases at J, with 8 bases in the middle. Germline V gives CDR1 KGHSH, CDR2 LQKENI. The CDR3 nucleotides read TGTGCCAGCCAGTCCACCTCTGGAAACACCATATATTTT. It encodes CASQSTSGNTIYF. The entire variable domain, with the rest obtained from reference TRBV18 and TRBJ1-3, is as follows: NAGVMQNPRHLVRRRGQEARLRCSPMKGHSHVYWYRQLPEEGLKFMVYLQKENIIDESGMPKERFSAEFPKEGPSILRIQQVVRGDSAAYFCASQSTSGNTIYFGEGSWLTVV.

In this sample, this clone turned up once. The rearrangement uses TRBV3-1 (or the pseudogene TRBV3-2) and TRBJ2-6; a possible D gene is TRBD1 (6 bases). Trimming cost V 3 bases and J 1 base, with 7 bases left between them. Germline V lookup: CDR1 LGHDT, CDR2 YNNKEL (reference sequence). This CDR3 is built from 15 residues. The CDR3 bases are TGTGCCAGCAGCCATACAGGGTCTGGGGCCAACGTCCTGACTTTC. Amino acids: CASSHTGSGANVLTF.

The gene calls are TRBV3-1 (or the pseudogene TRBV3-2) and TRBJ2-3, with a tentative D call TRBD1 (6 bases). From germline, CDR1 is LGHDT and CDR2 YNNKEL (reference sequence). The CDR3 covers 16 residues. V was clipped by 1 base and J by 3 bases, with 14 bases between them. The CDR3 here is CASSQGGRGITDTQYF. Written as DNA, the CDR3 is TGTGCCAGCAGCCAAGGGGGCAGGGGAATAACAGATACGCAGTATTTT.

This sequence joins TRBV5-8 and TRBJ2-7, with TRBD1 identical over 9 bases. Per germline, CDR1 SGHTS and CDR2 YDEGEE. J gave up 2 bases and V 3 bases, and 3 bases lay outside the gene matches. The CDR3 runs 14 residues. CDR3 nucleotides: TGTGCCAGCAGCTCGAGGGACAGGGCCTACGAGCAGTACTTC. Its translation: CASSSRDRAYEQYF. Variable domain in full (rest from reference TRBV5-8 and TRBJ2-7): EAGVTQSPTHLIKTRGQQATLRCSPISGHTSVYWYQQALGLGLQFLLWYDEGEERNRGNFPPRFSGRQFPNYSSELNVNALELEDSALYLCASSSRDRAYEQYFGPGTRLTVT.

The V and J genes are TRBV11-1 and TRBJ2-3; no reliable D call. Looked up from germline, CDR1 is SGHAT and CDR2 is FQDESV (reference sequence). The CDR3 runs 14 residues. V gave up 3 bases and J gave up 2 bases, with 9 bases separating them. CDR3 loop: CASSLLAFTDTQYF. The DNA of the CDR3 is TGTGCCAGCAGCTTGTTAGCTTTCACAGATACGCAGTATTTT.

The rearrangement links TRBV9 to TRBJ2-1; a weak D match, TRBD2 (6 bases). The CDR3 covers 14 residues. Germline CDR1 and CDR2: SGDLS and YYNGEE. V was pared by 2 bases and J by 9 bases, with 15 bases between. CDR3 sequence: CASSVDSSGGEQFF. The CDR3 bases are TGTGCCAGCAGCGTTGATAGCTCCGGGGGTGAGCAGTTCTTC. The whole variable domain, remainder taken from reference TRBV9 and TRBJ2-1, is DSGVTQTPKHLITATGQRVTLRCSPRSGDLSVYWYQQSLDQGLQFLIQYYNGEERAKGNILERFSAQQFPDLHSELNLSSLELGDSALYFCASSVDSSGGEQFFGPGTRLTVL.

This clone occurred once. V is TRBV7-8 and J is TRBJ1-5; weak D call: TRBD1 (5 bases). In germline, CDR1 is SGHVS, CDR2 FQNEAQ. Trimming removed 1 base at V and 5 bases at J, with 12 bases between. The CDR3 runs to 15 residues. The CDR3 sequence is CASSLGQGFDQPQHF. DNA for the CDR3: TGTGCCAGCAGCTTAGGGCAGGGATTTGATCAGCCCCAGCATTTT.

This chain connects TRBV28 to TRBJ1-6; the D gene is possibly TRBD1 (5 bases). This CDR3 has 17 residues. Trimming left V 5 bases short and J 10 bases short, with 24 bases between. Germline CDR1 and CDR2: MDHEN and SYDVKM. The CDR3, as DNA: TGTGCCAGCAGTCAATCCGGGCAGGGATCTGAAAGGTCACCCCTCCACTTT. Its protein product is CASSQSGQGSERSPLHF.

This clone was observed once. The chain couples TRBV27 to TRBJ1-2; a possible D gene is TRBD1 (5 bases). The germline CDR1 and CDR2 sequences are MNHEY and SMNVEV (reference sequence). This CDR3 contains 19 residues. The germline V and J ends were trimmed by 5 bases and 0 bases, with 25 bases remaining between them. CDR3 in DNA: TGTGCCAGCAGTCCCGAGACCCGACATCGGGGGGGGTCTAACTATGGCTACACCTTC. This gives the protein CASSPETRHRGGSNYGYTF.

The J gene is TRBJ2-2, the V gene TRBV23-1; 7 bases map to TRBD2. TRBV23-1 qualifies as an ORF whose function is uncertain. The CDR3 covers 15 residues. Trimming removed 2 bases from V and 6 bases from J; junction bases left unmatched: 6. CDR3 nucleotide sequence: TGCGCCAGCAGTCAAGGGCGGGAGTTGGCCGGGGAGCTGTTTTTT. This sequence encodes CASSQGRELAGELFF.

CDR3 residues: CASSFTSGRPSSYNEQFF. Here the CDR3 DNA reads TGTGCCAGCAGCTTTACTAGCGGGAGGCCAAGCTCCTACAATGAGCAGTTCTTC. The chain recombines TRBV5-4 with TRBJ2-1; 12 nucleotides line up with TRBD2. The V segment lost 2 bases and the J segment 0 bases; nucleotides outside the gene matches: 6. From germline, CDR1 is SGHNT and CDR2 YYREEE (reference sequence). The CDR3 covers 18 residues.

V usage is TRBV5-6 and J usage is TRBJ2-7; 8 nucleotides agree with TRBD1. The CDR3 contains 14 residues. V shed 4 bases, J shed 2 bases, and the junction held 5 bases outside the gene matches. Germline V gene data show CDR1 as SGHDT and CDR2 as YYEEEE. The CDR3 loop is CASSPRDRTYEQYF. DNA of the CDR3: TGTGCCAGCAGCCCCCGGGACAGGACCTACGAGCAGTACTTC.

Worth noting for this clone: The junction departs from the called germline gene at one end, perhaps through a read error. The chain links TRBV29-1 to TRBJ1-2, with no clear D. Germline assignment: CDR1 SQVTM and CDR2 ANQGSEA. This CDR3 region has 12 residues. CDR3 loop: CSVGLENYGYTF. DNA for the CDR3: TGCAGCGTTGGCCTTGAAAACTATGGCTACACTTTC.

This clone came up once. V usage is TRBV11-2 and J usage is TRBJ2-2, with 12 bases lining up with TRBD2. Germline trimming cut 1 base from V and 6 bases from J; bases unmatched to any gene: 3. CDR3 length: 16 residues. Germline CDR1 reads SGHAT; CDR2 reads FQNNGV. CDR3 nucleotides: TGTGCCAGCAGCTTAGGACTAGCGGGAGAGTCCGGGGAGCTGTTTTTT. Its translation is CASSLGLAGESGELFF.

The genes are TRBV18 and TRBJ1-6; 11 nucleotides agree with TRBD1. The CDR3 is 15 residues long. Germline assignment: CDR1 KGHSH and CDR2 LQKENI. V shed 2 bases, J shed 10 bases, and the junction held 4 bases outside the gene matches. CDR3 nucleotides: TGTGCCAGCTCACCAGGGGGACAGGGGGAGTCACCCCTCCACTTT. Protein product: CASSPGGQGESPLHF.

The chain joins TRBV2 to TRBJ1-2; D gene uncertain. The CDR3 has 14 amino acids. Per germline, CDR1 SNHLY and CDR2 FYNNEI. V was trimmed by 4 bases and J by 1 base, leaving 10 bases between them. CDR3 region: CASSALAGNYGYTF. The DNA for the CDR3 is TGTGCCAGCAGTGCCCTGGCAGGTAACTATGGCTACACCTTC.

The chain is built from TRBV28 and TRBJ2-7, with 10 bases that match TRBD2. The junction had 7 bases not matched to a gene; V was cut back by 6 bases and J by 2 bases. The germline CDR1 and CDR2 sequences are MDHEN and SYDVKM. The CDR3 spans 15 residues. CDR3 region: CASRKGAGGTYEQYF. The CDR3 nucleotides are TGTGCCAGCAGGAAGGGAGCGGGAGGGACCTACGAGCAGTACTTC.

V and J are TRBV7-2 and TRBJ2-5, with TRBD2 matching 9 bases. The J segment lost 2 bases and the V segment lost 5 bases, leaving 9 bases of the junction unmatched. Per the germline V gene, CDR1 is SGHTA and CDR2 is FQGNSA. The CDR3 length is 16 residues. The CDR3 nucleotides read TGTGCCAGCAGCGTCACTAGCGGGCGCGTTCAAGAGACCCAGTACTTC. It specifies CASSVTSGRVQETQYF.

CDR3 coding DNA: TGTGCCAGCAGCAGGGGCCTATGGAACGAAAAACTGTTTTTT. This sequence encodes CASSRGLWNEKLFF. This sequence joins TRBV6-5 and TRBJ1-4; maybe TRBD1 (6 bases). V was trimmed by 6 bases and J by 8 bases, leaving 16 bases between them. The germline gives CDR1 MNHEY, CDR2 SVGAGI. This CDR3 region has 14 residues.

This CDR3 reads CASTMDSFTEQFF. The CDR3, as DNA: TGTGCCAGCACCATGGACAGCTTTACCGAGCAGTTCTTC. The J gene is TRBJ2-1, the V gene TRBV5-5, with D possibly matching TRBD1 (6 bases). The V end lost 6 bases, the J end lost 10 bases, and 17 bases lay between the germline ends. This CDR3 comprises 13 residues. Germline V CDR1 and CDR2: SGHKS, YYEKEE (reference sequence).

The chain recombines TRBV9 with TRBJ2-4; possibly TRBD2 for D (6 bases). The CDR3 is made up of 16 amino acids. From germline, CDR1 is SGDLS and CDR2 YYNGEE. Trimming left V 3 bases short and J 0 bases short, with 13 bases between. DNA for the CDR3: TGTGCCAGCAGCGACCGGGAGTCTGGAGCCAAAAACATTCAGTACTTC. Translated: CASSDRESGAKNIQYF.

V gene TRBV6-5 combines with J gene TRBJ1-4; D remains unclear. CDR1 is MNHEY, CDR2 SVGAGI, per germline. The ends were cut back, 5 bases at V and 7 bases at J, with 14 bases in the middle. This CDR3 is 14 amino acids long. CDR3 DNA sequence: TGTGCCAGCAGTCCCGGGAGGTCTGGTGAAAAACTGTTTTTT. Translation: CASSPGRSGEKLFF.

The rearrangement joins TRBV18 to TRBJ2-5; 8 nucleotides agree with TRBD2. This CDR3 is 16 amino acids long. After removal of 4 bases from V and 3 bases from J, the junction contained 10 bases not matched to a gene. Germline-derived CDR1 and CDR2 are KGHSH and LQKENI. The CDR3 nucleotides read TGTGCCAGCTCACGGGTATACGGGAGGGCCAAAGAGACCCAGTACTTC. It yields the protein CASSRVYGRAKETQYF.

For the CDR3, the DNA is TGCGCCAGCAGCTTCAACAGGGAAGAGACCCAGTACTTC. Its translation: CASSFNREETQYF. J is TRBJ2-5 and V is TRBV5-1; a weak D match, TRBD1 (6 bases). From germline, CDR1 is SGHRS and CDR2 YFSETQ. V was trimmed by 2 bases and J by 3 bases, leaving 8 bases between them. The CDR3 runs 13 residues.

The chain couples TRBV5-1 to TRBJ2-7; D not resolved. Germline CDR1 and CDR2: SGHRS and YFSETQ. Trimming left V 3 bases short and J 0 bases short, with 7 bases between. The CDR3 is 13 residues long. In DNA, the CDR3 is TGCGCCAGCAGCTCTATGAGCTCCTACGAGCAGTACTTC. This codes for CASSSMSSYEQYF.

The genes are TRBV2 and TRBJ2-5; TRBD2 agrees at 9 bases. The CDR3 sequence is 15 residues long. V dropped 6 bases and J dropped 2; count of bases not matched to a gene: 7. CDR1 is SNHLY, CDR2 FYNNEI, per germline. CDR3 loop: CASRPSLAGQETQYF. Written as DNA, the CDR3 is TGTGCCAGCAGACCTAGCCTAGCGGGGCAAGAGACCCAGTACTTC.

The J gene is TRBJ2-1, the V gene TRBV29-1, with D maybe TRBD2 (6 bases). This CDR3 has 14 residues. V lost 4 bases and J lost 3, with 13 bases in between. Germline V CDR1 and CDR2: SQVTM, ANQGSEA. The CDR3 DNA follows: TGCAGCGTTGCATACTCCGGGGGCTACAATGAGCAGTTCTTC. Translating gives CSVAYSGGYNEQFF.

The chain recombines TRBV30 with TRBJ1-5; tentative D call: TRBD1 (5 bases). Germline V gene lookup returns CDR1 GTSNPN and CDR2 SVGIG (reference sequence). The ends were cut back, 1 base at V and 5 bases at J, with 9 bases in the middle. The CDR3 sequence is 13 residues long. This chain's CDR3 is CAWSAGSDQPQHF. The CDR3, as DNA: TGTGCCTGGAGTGCAGGGTCGGATCAGCCCCAGCATTTT.

The rearrangement joins TRBV9 to TRBJ2-7; TRBD1 matches at 9 bases. This CDR3 spans 14 amino acids. V gave up 0 bases and J gave up 2 bases; unmatched junction bases: 0. Germline V gives CDR1 SGDLS, CDR2 YYNGEE. CDR3 sequence (DNA): TGTGCCAGCAGCGTAGGACAGGGGGCCTACGAGCAGTACTTC. It is translated as CASSVGQGAYEQYF.